This T cell receptor beta chain stems from a study of cytomegalovirus exposure and HLA in healthy donors. Per the germline V gene, CDR1 is SEHNR and CDR2 is FQNEAQ (reference sequence). This CDR3 has 16 amino acids. General observations from the study: A later analysis linked a missense DCLRE1C variant to TCR beta V- and J-gene trimming. The likely origin of a cluster of highly shared sequence variants was a sequencing artifact. As was reported, the HLA-A and HLA-B alleles of most subjects were accurately predicted from TCR beta sequences.

With respect to this clone: The antigen is not known.

PCR involved 60 Vbeta and 13 Jbeta primers. Sequenced by immunoSEQ multiplex PCR; TCRdb stores in-frame clones only, minus some. The repertoire holds some 120,000 clones, with over 60% as singletons. The V gene is TRBV7-9, the J gene TRBJ2-2; 7 bases are a match to TRBD2. Specimen: PBMCs. The receptor's source is a man in his thirties or forties in good health and CMV-seropositive. CDR3 nucleotides: TGTGTCGAAGGGGCTAGCGGAAATTTGAACACCGGGGAGCTGTTTTTT. The encoded protein is CVEGASGNLNTGELFF.